The next 27 T cell receptor beta chains were all read from a single sample in a study of blood T cells in healthy people across ages. The second PCR ran about 6 to 11 cycles with a sample-barcoded 5' primer and J-beta primers. Each CDR3 protein is one row after TCRdb ran MiXCR on the 5' RACE reads. The data show 1,100,000 or so distinct CDR3 sequences, with more than 35% seen just once and 18% held by the top ten. The sequenced sample was blood. Source of these receptors: an older woman in good health.

The chain has TRBV5-1 and TRBJ2-5; 9 bases are shared with TRBD2. The CDR3 runs 16 residues. V lost 0 bases, J lost 5 bases, and 8 bases stayed unmatched. Germline V CDR1 and CDR2: SGHRS, YFSETQ. The CDR3 DNA sequence: TGCGCCAGCAGCTTGGAGGTAGCGGGGGCTCGGGAGACCCAGTACTTC. It yields the protein CASSLEVAGARETQYF.

This CDR3 reads CASSQGGLAGRGETQFF. CDR3 DNA: TGCGCCAGCAGCCAAGGGGGACTAGCGGGACGCGGAGAGACCCAGTTCTTC. The chain employs TRBV4-1 and TRBJ2-1; TRBD2 matches 13 bases. V shed 1 base, J shed 13 bases, and the junction held 13 bases outside the gene matches. The CDR3 runs to 17 residues. Germline V gives CDR1 MGHRA, CDR2 YSYEKL.

V and J are TRBV20-1 and TRBJ1-1, with 7 bases that match TRBD1. Germline CDR1 and CDR2: DFQATT and SNEGSKA (reference sequence). V was pared by 4 bases and J by 4 bases, with 6 bases of the junction left unmatched. This CDR3 contains 13 residues. In nucleotides, the CDR3 is TGCAGTGCTATTGACAGGGCGAGCACTGAAGCTTTCTTT. It specifies CSAIDRASTEAFF.

As concerns this clonotype: A read error may account for a junction end that differs from germline. The chain uses TRBV5-1 and TRBJ2-3; D is unclear. There are 14 residues in the CDR3. CDR1 is SGHRS and CDR2 is YFSETQ in the germline V gene. CDR3 sequence reads: CVSSLDQSTDTQYF. The CDR3 region has the DNA TGCGTCAGCAGCTTGGACCAGAGCACAGATACGCAGTATTTT.

The chain combines TRBV6-1 with TRBJ2-7; D might be TRBD1 or TRBD2, each matching 5 bases. The DNA matches TRBJ2-4 better at its end, which makes the J call doubtful. CDR1 is MNHNS and CDR2 is SASEGT in the germline V gene. The CDR3 has 14 amino acids. The CDR3 DNA reads TGTGCCAGCACCGAAGAGGGGTACGGGTACATTCAGTACTTC. Translating it yields CASTEEGYGYIQYF.

V usage is TRBV6-1 and J usage is TRBJ2-3; 11 bases map to TRBD2. Germline CDR1 and CDR2: MNHNS and SASEGT. The CDR3 has 18 residues. The V segment lost 0 bases and the J segment 4 bases; nucleotides outside the gene matches: 9. CDR3 sequence reads: CASSEAQLAGAGPDTQYF. CDR3 sequence (DNA): TGTGCCAGCAGTGAAGCGCAACTAGCGGGAGCGGGGCCAGATACGCAGTATTTT.

V and J are TRBV27 and TRBJ2-7, with 8 bases that match TRBD2. The V gene end was trimmed by 5 bases and the J gene end by 4 bases; junction bases not matched to a gene: 4. CDR1 is MNHEY, CDR2 SMNVEV, per germline (reference sequence). The CDR3 is made up of 13 amino acids. The CDR3, as DNA: TGTGCCAGCAGTAGCGGGAGTGTTTACGAGCAGTACTTC. It encodes CASSSGSVYEQYF.

The genes are TRBV27 and TRBJ2-2; tentative D call: TRBD2 (5 bases). V lost 5 bases and J 5 bases, leaving 18 bases between the germline ends. CDR3 length equals 16 residues. Looked up from germline, CDR1 is MNHEY and CDR2 is SMNVEV (reference sequence). In DNA, the CDR3 is TGTGCCAGCAGTCCTGGGGAGAGGGAAGGAACCGGGGAGCTGTTTTTT. Translating gives CASSPGEREGTGELFF.

The chain joins TRBV20-1 to TRBJ2-7; 8 bases are a match to TRBD1. The V segment lost 6 bases and the J segment 0 bases; nucleotides outside the gene matches: 7. Per germline, CDR1 DFQATT and CDR2 SNEGSKA (reference sequence). This CDR3 has 14 amino acids. CDR3 DNA sequence: TGCAGTGCCCGGGACAGGCCGAGCTCCTACGAGCAGTACTTC. Amino acids: CSARDRPSSYEQYF.

Details on this clonotype: At one of its ends the junction is not consistent with the germline gene, which may arise from a read error. This rearrangement joins TRBV6-1 to TRBJ1-2; 7 bases match TRBD1. Germline V gene data show CDR1 as MNHNS and CDR2 as SASEGT. The length of the CDR3 is 14 residues. CDR3 loop: CASMRDSLNDGYTF. The CDR3 bases are TGTGCCAGCATGAGGGACAGCCTTAACGATGGCTACACCTTC.

About this clonotype itself: Possible read error: a much larger clone is one base away. V gene TRBV5-6 combines with J gene TRBJ2-3; D is possibly TRBD1 (5 bases). The V gene's germline CDR1 is SGHDT and CDR2 YYEEEE. The CDR3 consists of 14 residues. The CDR3 sequence: CASKPEGVTDAQYF. CDR3 coding DNA: TGTGCCAGCAAACCGGAAGGGGTCACAGATGCGCAGTATTTT.

In this sample, this clonotype turned up a few times. At one boundary the junction diverges from the germline segment, which might be a read error. The rearrangement links TRBV5-1 to TRBJ2-3; D not resolved. CDR3 length: 15 amino acids. Germline V CDR1 and CDR2: SGHRS, YFSETQ. This chain's CDR3 is CASSLAERPTVTQYF. In nucleotides, the CDR3 is TGCGCCAGCAGCTTGGCGGAGCGACCCACAGTTACGCAGTATTTT.

Regarding this clonotype: A much larger clone differs from this one at a single base, so this may be a read error. This chain uses TRBV7-2 with TRBJ2-4, with unresolved D. CDR1 is SGHTA, CDR2 FQGNSA, per germline. The CDR3 sequence is 13 residues long. The CDR3 region has the DNA TGTGCCAGCAGCTTTGGAGCCAAAAACATTCGGTACTTC. As protein: CASSFGAKNIRYF.

This clonotype has a single count. The chain uses TRBV6-5 and TRBJ2-5, with 11 nucleotides matching TRBD2. The CDR3 contains 15 residues. In germline, CDR1 is MNHEY, CDR2 SVGAGI. The V segment lost 4 bases and the J segment 11 bases; nucleotides outside the gene matches: 12. CDR3 sequence (DNA): TGTGCCAGCAGTTTCGGGACTAGCGGATACAATGAGCAGTACTTC. It yields the protein CASSFGTSGYNEQYF.

This clonotype has only one observation. The V and J genes are TRBV19 and TRBJ2-3, with 10 bases identical to TRBD1. The CDR3 is made up of 17 amino acids. CDR1 and CDR2 (germline): LNHDA, SQIVND (reference sequence). V gave up 6 bases and J gave up 1 base; unmatched junction bases: 10. CDR3: CASRPSGQGFRTDTQYF. CDR3 DNA: TGTGCCAGTAGACCTTCGGGACAGGGGTTTCGCACAGATACGCAGTATTTT.

This clonotype came up a few times. The chain links TRBV5-1 to TRBJ1-6; no clear D. CDR1 and CDR2 from the germline V gene are SGHRS and YFSETQ. There are 15 residues in the CDR3. The V gene lost 1 base and the J gene lost 6 bases, with 11 bases spanning the gap. CDR3 coding DNA: TGCGCCAGCAGCTTGCCCGCTGAAGCTAATTCACCCCTCCACTTT. This sequence encodes CASSLPAEANSPLHF.

The rearrangement uses TRBV3-1 and TRBJ2-7; D unclear. From germline, CDR1 is LGHDT and CDR2 YNNKEL (reference sequence). V dropped 0 bases and J dropped 7 bases, with 13 bases sitting between them. CDR3 size: 14 residues. This chain's CDR3 is CASSQDFYAGEQYF. The CDR3 nucleotides read TGTGCCAGCAGCCAAGATTTTTACGCTGGGGAGCAGTACTTC.

This chain links TRBV18 with TRBJ1-1; 8 nucleotides align to TRBD1. Trimming at V came to 1 base and at J to 4 bases, leaving 5 bases not matched to a gene. The germline V gene has CDR1 KGHSH and CDR2 LQKENI. The CDR3 runs to 15 residues. The CDR3 sequence: CASSPRQGRATEAFF. CDR3 coding DNA: TGTGCCAGCTCACCACGACAGGGGAGGGCCACTGAAGCTTTCTTT.

Comment on this clonotype: Just one base apart from a much larger clone, this may be a read error. The chain links TRBV7-2 to TRBJ1-6, with D uncertain. Trimming removed 5 bases at V and 9 bases at J, with 17 bases between. Germline V gives CDR1 SGHTA, CDR2 FQGNSA. The CDR3 sequence is 15 residues long. The CDR3, as DNA: TGTGCCAGCAGCCCTCGGTCATCGGACGGTTCACCCCTCCACTTT. Translation: CASSPRSSDGSPLHF.

The CDR3 nucleotides read TGTGCCGGGGGTGACTGGGGGGAAACTGAAGCTTTCTTT. Its translation: CAGGDWGETEAFF. J is TRBJ1-1 and V is TRBV2; possibly TRBD1 for D (5 bases). V was pared by 11 bases and J by 5 bases, with 18 bases between. The germline V gene encodes CDR1 SNHLY and CDR2 FYNNEI. CDR3 size: 13 residues. Full variable domain (remainder filled in from reference TRBV2 and TRBJ1-1): EPEVTQTPSHQVTQMGQEVILRCVPISNHLYFYWYRQILGQKVEFLVSFYNNEISEKSEIFDDQFSVERPDGSNFTLKIRSTKLEDSAMYFCAGGDWGETEAFFGQGTRLTVV.

V is TRBV21-1 and J is TRBJ2-4; the table assigns TRBD1, which was not confirmed against the DNA. TRBV21-1 represents a pseudogene. The CDR3 extends over 17 amino acids. The CDR3 here is CASSWGDSREAKNIQYF. CDR3 nucleotide sequence: TGTGCCAGCAGCTGGGGGGACAGTCGCGAAGCCAAAAACATTCAGTACTTC.

This clonotype was detected a few times. V and J are TRBV6-5 and TRBJ2-6; 7 bases map to TRBD1. Germline CDR1 MNHEY, CDR2 SVGAGI. V gave up 4 bases and J gave up 0 bases; unmatched junction bases: 6. The CDR3 loop spans 17 amino acids. In nucleotides, the CDR3 is TGTGCCAGCAGTTCCCCCCGACAGGGCTCTGGGGCCAACGTCCTGACTTTC. It codes for CASSSPRQGSGANVLTF.

The sample holds a few counts of this clonotype. The chain joins TRBV12-3 or TRBV12-4 to TRBJ2-1; TRBD2 matches at 12 bases. With 2 bases clipped from V and 8 bases from J, the junction kept 4 bases outside the gene matches. The CDR3 runs to 15 residues. In nucleotides, the CDR3 is TGTGCCAGCAGTTTATCTAGCGGGAGGGCCGATGAGCAGTTCTTC. Amino acid sequence: CASSLSSGRADEQFF.

The V call is TRBV28, the J call TRBJ1-4, with D unresolved. V was pared by 3 bases and J by 7 bases, with 12 bases between. CDR1 is MDHEN and CDR2 is SYDVKM in the germline V gene. The CDR3 sequence is 14 residues long. The CDR3, as DNA: TGTGCCAGCAGTTTTGCTCCTTCTCGTGAAAAACTGTTTTTT. Amino acid sequence: CASSFAPSREKLFF.

This chain joins TRBV20-1 and TRBJ2-7, with TRBD1 identical over 8 bases. The V segment lost 1 base and the J segment 9 bases; nucleotides outside the gene matches: 5. The CDR3 spans 12 residues. Germline loops: CDR1 DFQATT, CDR2 SNEGSKA (reference sequence). CDR3 region: CSARGTQGGQYF. The CDR3 coding sequence is TGCAGTGCTAGAGGAACACAGGGGGGGCAGTACTTC.

This clonotype was seen a handful of times. The chain links TRBV7-2 to TRBJ2-3; D may be TRBD2 (5 bases). Trimming cost V 4 bases and J 6 bases, with 8 bases left between them. Germline assignment: CDR1 SGHTA and CDR2 FQGNSA. The CDR3 runs to 12 residues. The CDR3 DNA reads TGTGCCAGCAGCTATCGGACTGATACGCAGTATTTT. It yields the protein CASSYRTDTQYF.

The V gene is TRBV3-1, the J gene TRBJ2-5, with a tentative D call TRBD2 (5 bases). The germline V gene encodes CDR1 LGHDT and CDR2 YNNKEL (reference sequence). Trimming took off 4 bases at V and 11 bases at J, with 23 bases between the two ends. CDR3 length: 15 amino acids. This CDR3 reads CASSLGAVGLNEQYF. The CDR3 region has the DNA TGTGCCAGCAGCCTGGGAGCGGTGGGTTTAAATGAGCAGTACTTC.